This T cell receptor beta chain is drawn from a study of long-term antiretroviral therapy in people with HIV. Study information: By about a decade, the earliest samples predate the 2015 immediate-ART recommendation.

The run of the v3.0 immunoSEQ assay was at survey level. The data were produced by immunoSEQ multiplex PCR, yet TCRdb's version contains in-frame clones alone and is incomplete. Of roughly 15,000 clones listed, approximately 86% were seen once; the top ten hold 14% to 15%. HIV-positive participants were all treated in the United States. Here the sequenced sample was unsorted PBMCs, taken more than 2.2 years before starting antiretroviral therapy. This receptor was obtained from a woman younger than 45 with HIV.

This CDR3 is CAWSVHTGGNGYTF. The CDR3 DNA sequence: TGTGCCTGGAGTGTCCATACAGGGGGTAATGGCTACACCTTC. The chain carries TRBV30 and TRBJ1-2; the match to TRBD1 covers 8 bases. The germline CDR1 and CDR2 sequences are GTSNPN and SVGIG (reference sequence). The CDR3 extends over 14 amino acids. The trim removed 0 bases at V and 6 bases at J, leaving 6 bases unmatched.